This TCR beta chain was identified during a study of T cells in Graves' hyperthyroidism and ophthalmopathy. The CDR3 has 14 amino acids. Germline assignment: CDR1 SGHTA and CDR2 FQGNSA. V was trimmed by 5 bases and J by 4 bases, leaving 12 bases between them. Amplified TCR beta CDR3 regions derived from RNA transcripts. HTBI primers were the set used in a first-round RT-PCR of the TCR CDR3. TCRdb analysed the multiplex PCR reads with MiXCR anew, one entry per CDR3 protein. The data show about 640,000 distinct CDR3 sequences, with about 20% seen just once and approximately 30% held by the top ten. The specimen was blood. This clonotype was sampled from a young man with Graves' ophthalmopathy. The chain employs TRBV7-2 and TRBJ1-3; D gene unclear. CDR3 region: CASSPAGVGNTIYF. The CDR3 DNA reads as TGTGCCAGCAGCCCGGCCGGGGTAGGAAACACCATATATTTT.